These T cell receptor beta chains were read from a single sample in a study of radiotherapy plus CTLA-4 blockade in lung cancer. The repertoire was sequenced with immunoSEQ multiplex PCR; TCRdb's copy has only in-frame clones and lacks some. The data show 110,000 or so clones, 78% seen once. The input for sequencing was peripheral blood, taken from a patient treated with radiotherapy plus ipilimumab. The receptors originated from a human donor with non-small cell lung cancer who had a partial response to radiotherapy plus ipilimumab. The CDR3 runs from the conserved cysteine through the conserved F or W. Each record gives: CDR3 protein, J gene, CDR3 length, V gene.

CASSDLSLFF TRBJ2-1 10 TRBV2
CASSSPFGTGDRAEQYF TRBJ2-7 17 TRBV28
CASSEVSWGHATNEKLFF TRBJ1-4 18 TRBV2
CASSLEGGRTEAFF TRBJ1-1 14 TRBV5-1
CASSEVYRSSYGYTF TRBJ1-2 15 TRBV2
CASSSNDREAFF TRBJ1-1 12 TRBV28
CASSFRRIAGGPGNEQFF TRBJ2-1 18 TRBV7-8
CASSQGQPSTDTQYF TRBJ2-3 15 TRBV4-3
CASSTSGGDYEQYF TRBJ2-7 14 TRBV7-2
CATSRSPGASGRANEQFF TRBJ2-1 18 TRBV15
CATRDLSETQYF TRBJ2-5 12 TRBV10-3